The 25 T cell receptor beta chains given below trace back to one sample, sequenced in a study of read filtering for tumor transcriptome and immune sequencing (TCRdb year 2020). Instrument on record: Illumina HiSeq 4000. The Immunoverse kit was used to build TCR libraries from about 430 ng RNA, with molecular barcoded adaptors covering alpha/delta and beta/gamma chains. TCRdb reanalyzed the raw reads on its own, using fastp at Q25 for trimming and MiXCR for clone calling, and kept in-frame beta chains. Entries that share a CDR3 protein sequence are merged under the most common genes and DNA. The sample has some 48,000 distinct CDR3 sequences on record, about 19% of them singletons. The ten most abundant clones make up roughly 15% of the sample. The sequencing sample was made of a population of CD138-negative cells sorted from bone marrow. The cell subset or site label on this specimen signifies: bone marrow mononuclear cells depleted of CD138+ plasma/myeloma cells by negative magnetic selection. The receptors were sampled from a donor aged 40 or over with multiple myeloma.

This clonotype was counted at least ten times. The J gene is TRBJ2-7, the V gene TRBV20-1; 13 bases agree with TRBD2. Trimming cost V 0 bases and J 7 bases; bases outside gene matches: 6. The V gene's germline CDR1 is DFQATT and CDR2 SNEGSKA (reference sequence). The CDR3 is 15 residues long. CDR3 sequence (DNA): TGCAGTGCTAGAGAGCGGACTAGCGGGAGTCAAGAGCAGTACTTC. This gives the protein CSARERTSGSQEQYF.

In this sample, this clonotype turned up many times. The V call is TRBV10-3, the J call TRBJ2-1; 8 bases are a match to TRBD1. Trimming at V came to 5 bases and at J to 8 bases, leaving 5 bases not matched to a gene. Germline assignment: CDR1 ENHRY and CDR2 SYGVKD. This CDR3 comprises 13 residues. The CDR3 bases are TGTGCCATCAGTTCGGACAGGGTGGATGAGCAGTTCTTC. As protein: CAISSDRVDEQFF.

This clonotype was found once. CDR3 DNA sequence: TGTGCCAGCAGTTCGCTATCCGGGACAGGAAACGTCTACACCTTC. Amino acid sequence: CASSSLSGTGNVYTF. The chain joins TRBV28 to TRBJ1-2, with 8 nucleotides matching TRBD1. Looked up from germline, CDR1 is MDHEN and CDR2 is SYDVKM. This CDR3 contains 15 residues. The V gene end was trimmed by 4 bases and the J gene end by 10 bases; junction bases not matched to a gene: 14.

This clonotype has a count of ten or more. The chain joins TRBV29-1 to TRBJ1-1, with D hard to call. The V and J ends lost 6 bases and 4 bases respectively, with 12 bases between them. CDR3 length equals 12 residues. Germline V lookup: CDR1 SQVTM, CDR2 ANQGSEA. DNA of the CDR3: TGCAGCGTCGCCGAGTATGGCACTGAAGCTTTCTTT. Encoded protein: CSVAEYGTEAFF.

This clonotype was detected ten times or more. The V call is TRBV28, the J call TRBJ2-2; the D gene is possibly TRBD2 (6 bases). The germline gives CDR1 MDHEN, CDR2 SYDVKM. Trimming removed 1 base at V and 4 bases at J, with 19 bases between. The CDR3 runs 18 residues. CDR3 DNA: TGTGCCAGCAGTTTATCCTTCGGGCCCCCCGGGGGCACCGGGGAGCTGTTTTTT. Protein sequence: CASSLSFGPPGGTGELFF.

Points on this clonotype: A single base separates this from a much larger clone, so it may be a read error. The chain has TRBV5-1 and TRBJ1-5; D not certain. V was shortened by 0 bases and J by 3 bases, with 7 bases between the two germline ends. CDR3 length equals 14 residues. CDR1 SGHRS and CDR2 YFSETQ come from the germline V gene. CDR3: CASSLGRDNQPQHF. DNA for the CDR3: TGCGCCAGCAGCTTGGGACGCGACAATCAGCCCCAGCATTTT.

This clonotype was seen repeatedly, ten times or more. The rearrangement links TRBV20-1 to TRBJ1-1, with a weak D call TRBD1 (5 bases). V gave up 4 bases and J gave up 4 bases, with 10 bases separating them. The germline gives CDR1 DFQATT, CDR2 SNEGSKA (reference sequence). The CDR3 covers 12 residues. The CDR3 loop is CSAIRVSTEAFF. The DNA of the CDR3 is TGCAGTGCTATCAGGGTTTCCACTGAAGCTTTCTTT.

This clonotype was seen ten or more times. The gene calls are TRBV3-1 and TRBJ2-2, with TRBD2 identical over 7 bases. The CDR3 runs to 15 residues. Looked up from germline, CDR1 is LGHDT and CDR2 is YNNKEL (reference sequence). V was clipped by 5 bases and J by 3 bases; unmatched bases: 6. CDR3 in DNA: TGTGCCAGCAGCAGGGGCCTAGCGGACACCGGGGAGCTGTTTTTT. Protein product: CASSRGLADTGELFF.

This clonotype was picked up a small number of times. The rearrangement joins TRBV2 to TRBJ2-1, with no clear D. Germline lookup yields CDR1 SNHLY and CDR2 FYNNEI. The ends were cut back, 1 base at V and 9 bases at J, with 16 bases in the middle. CDR3 length: 15 residues. As DNA, the CDR3 is TGTGCCAGCAGTGAAGGGTTGCCCTCCGTTAGTGAGCAGTTCTTC. It specifies CASSEGLPSVSEQFF.

This clonotype turned up a few times. The genes are TRBV7-2 and TRBJ1-1; D call uncertain. Germline CDR1 and CDR2: SGHTA and FQGNSA. CDR3 size: 14 residues. V was shortened by 4 bases and J by 4 bases, with 13 bases between the two germline ends. The CDR3 DNA reads as TGTGCCAGCAGCTCATCAGTGGAAAGCACTGAAGCTTTCTTT. The encoded protein is CASSSSVESTEAFF.

This clonotype was counted ten times or more. The V and J genes are TRBV7-2 and TRBJ2-1, with no clear D. In germline, CDR1 is SGHTA, CDR2 FQGNSA. The CDR3 covers 15 residues. Trimming left V 5 bases short and J 2 bases short, with 13 bases between. CDR3 sequence reads: CASSPRQSPYNEQFF. The CDR3 DNA is TGTGCCAGCAGCCCCCGGCAGTCCCCCTACAATGAGCAGTTCTTC.

This clonotype was recorded once. With a much larger clone just one base away, this may be a read error. This chain uses TRBV28 with TRBJ1-5; tentatively, D is TRBD1 (6 bases). The CDR3 covers 14 residues. Germline V CDR1 and CDR2: MDHEN, SYDVKM. The chain's CDR3 is CASSPSQGLQPQRF. The DNA of the CDR3 is TGTGCCAGCAGCCCTTCGCAGGGGTTACAGCCCCAGCGTTTT.

This clonotype was detected ten times or more. The CDR3 sequence: CSAGQGNQPQHF. CDR3 bases: TGCAGCGCGGGACAGGGCAATCAGCCCCAGCATTTT. This chain joins TRBV29-1 and TRBJ1-5; TRBD1 matches 8 bases. Trimming took 7 bases from V and 2 from J; bases not matched to a gene: 1. This CDR3 comprises 12 residues. Germline values: CDR1 SQVTM, CDR2 ANQGSEA.

This clonotype was seen many times. J is TRBJ2-5 and V is TRBV10-2; D is unclear. CDR1 and CDR2 from the germline V gene are WSHSY and SAAADI. CDR3 length: 14 residues. V was pared by 6 bases and J by 5 bases, with 16 bases between. CDR3 amino acids: CASSQTVRSETQYF. As DNA, the CDR3 is TGCGCCAGCAGCCAAACGGTCAGGAGCGAGACCCAGTACTTC.

This clonotype came up a few times. A single base separates this from a much larger clone, so it may be a read error. The rearrangement links TRBV5-1 to TRBJ1-1; D may be TRBD1 (6 bases). This CDR3 is 16 amino acids long. The V gene's germline CDR1 is SGHRS and CDR2 YFSETQ. CDR3 residues: CSSSPREQGFVTEAFF. CDR3 bases: TGCTCCAGCAGCCCTCGAGAACAGGGATTTGTCACTGAAGCTTTCTTT.

A word on this clonotype: A much larger clone lies a single base off, so this may be a read error. This sequence joins TRBV4-3 and TRBJ2-3, with 8 bases identical to TRBD2. Germline V gene data show CDR1 as LGHNA and CDR2 as YSLEER. This CDR3 comprises 17 residues. This chain's CDR3 is CASSQDWKREKADMQYF. DNA for the CDR3: TGCGCCAGCAGCCAAGATTGGAAGCGGGAGAAGGCAGATATGCAGTATTTT.

In regard to this clonotype: This may be a read error: a much more frequent sequence differs by one nucleotide. The chain carries TRBV20-1 and TRBJ2-1; D may be TRBD2 (6 bases). The ends were cut back, 5 bases at V and 8 bases at J, with 13 bases in the middle. CDR1 and CDR2 from the germline V gene are DFQATT and SNEGSKA (reference sequence). There are 12 residues in the CDR3. This CDR3 is CSAPGDADEQFF. The CDR3 DNA reads TGCAGTGCTCCGGGAGATGCGGATGAGCAGTTCTTC.

There are many counts of this clonotype. The junction shows a germline mismatch at one end, possibly a read error. The CDR3 DNA reads TGTGCCAGCGGGGACAGGGGGCGCGACTACATCTTC. Translated, it gives CASGDRGRDYIF. The rearrangement uses TRBV18 and TRBJ1-2, with TRBD1 identical over 12 bases. This CDR3 spans 12 amino acids. Germline values: CDR1 KGHSH, CDR2 LQKENI.

There are many counts of this clonotype. The chain has TRBV20-1 and TRBJ2-1; 10 bases align to TRBD2. The CDR3 has 14 residues. The germline gives CDR1 DFQATT, CDR2 SNEGSKA (reference sequence). The V segment lost 5 bases and the J segment 8 bases; nucleotides outside the gene matches: 9. CDR3 sequence reads: CSASLAGGGDEQFF. CDR3 in DNA: TGCAGTGCTTCTTTAGCGGGAGGAGGCGATGAGCAGTTCTTC.

This clonotype was seen ten or more times. Given a much more abundant clone one base away, this may be a read error. It is likely a read error, because the conserved phenylalanine at the end of the CDR3 is missing. The chain employs TRBV24-1 and TRBJ2-1; D gene uncertain. This CDR3 is 11 amino acids long. The germline V and J ends were trimmed by 4 bases and 9 bases, with 6 bases remaining between them. Germline V gene data show CDR1 as KGHDR and CDR2 as SFDVKD. The CDR3 reads CATSETVEQFS. CDR3 DNA sequence: TGTGCCACCAGTGAGACGGTTGAGCAGTTCTCC.

This clonotype was counted many times. J is TRBJ1-1 and V is TRBV7-2, with D possibly being TRBD1 (5 bases). Germline CDR1 and CDR2: SGHTA and FQGNSA. Trimming took off 3 bases at V and 4 bases at J, with 9 bases between the two ends. The CDR3 runs to 13 residues. The CDR3 sequence is CASSFGGGTEAFF. Here the CDR3 DNA reads TGTGCCAGCAGCTTTGGGGGGGGCACTGAAGCTTTCTTT.

This clonotype was observed a few times. The junction differs from germline at one of its ends, possibly a read error. The V gene is TRBV2, the J gene TRBJ1-5; tentatively, D is TRBD1 (5 bases). This CDR3 is built from 15 residues. Germline values: CDR1 SNHLY, CDR2 FYNNEI. CDR3 sequence (DNA): TGTGCCAGCAGTGAAGTCGGGGCTGGCAAACAGCCCCAGCATTTT. This gives the protein CASSEVGAGKQPQHF.

In this sample, this clonotype turned up many times. The V and J genes are TRBV19 and TRBJ2-4; D not resolved. This CDR3 spans 12 amino acids. Germline assignment: CDR1 LNHDA and CDR2 SQIVND (reference sequence). V shed 3 bases and J shed 9 bases, with 9 bases lying between them. CDR3 region: CASSIAQSIQYF. The DNA of the CDR3 is TGTGCCAGTAGTATCGCCCAAAGCATTCAGTACTTC.

This clonotype showed up many times. The chain employs TRBV7-2 and TRBJ2-7, with 9 bases matching TRBD2. From germline, CDR1 is SGHTA and CDR2 FQGNSA. The CDR3 runs to 19 residues. J was trimmed by 0 bases and V by 6 bases; bases with no gene match: 18. The CDR3 protein is CASSGVRSGSTDASYEQYF. The CDR3 DNA sequence: TGTGCCAGCAGTGGGGTTCGTAGCGGGAGTACCGATGCCTCCTACGAGCAGTACTTC.

This clonotype was seen many times. V usage is TRBV3-1 and J usage is TRBJ2-5, with 10 bases that match TRBD2. V was pared by 3 bases and J by 3 bases, with 10 bases of the junction left unmatched. The CDR3 length is 17 residues. Germline CDR1 reads LGHDT; CDR2 reads YNNKEL (reference sequence). CDR3 amino acids: CASSHTASGGKKETQYF. In DNA form, the CDR3 reads TGTGCCAGCAGCCATACGGCTAGCGGGGGTAAAAAAGAGACCCAGTACTTC.